This record looks at one T cell receptor beta chain sequence and its context. What it binds is unknown. Time point here: newly diagnosed, previously untreated cHL patient sample. Purified CD4+ T cells were obtained from thawed PBMCs through magnetic negative selection. The data are from a study of PD-1 blockade in classical Hodgkin lymphoma. Findings of the study overall: TCR diversity at baseline was reported to be reduced in newly diagnosed patients relative to healthy donors.

Data came from immunoSEQ multiplex PCR; TCRdb stores just in-frame clones and leaves some out. The sample yields around 30,000 clones, roughly 90% seen once. Germline loops: CDR1 SGHTA, CDR2 FQGNSA. The V gene lost 5 bases and the J gene lost 7 bases, with 14 bases spanning the gap. This CDR3 has 13 amino acids. The rearrangement links TRBV7-2 to TRBJ1-2, with D tentatively TRBD1 (5 bases). The sequence derives from a human donor with classical Hodgkin lymphoma. Sequenced material: CD4+ T cells from blood. The DNA of the CDR3 is TGTGCCAGCAGCCCCCAGACAGAGCGTGGCTACACCTTC. This gives the protein CASSPQTERGYTF.